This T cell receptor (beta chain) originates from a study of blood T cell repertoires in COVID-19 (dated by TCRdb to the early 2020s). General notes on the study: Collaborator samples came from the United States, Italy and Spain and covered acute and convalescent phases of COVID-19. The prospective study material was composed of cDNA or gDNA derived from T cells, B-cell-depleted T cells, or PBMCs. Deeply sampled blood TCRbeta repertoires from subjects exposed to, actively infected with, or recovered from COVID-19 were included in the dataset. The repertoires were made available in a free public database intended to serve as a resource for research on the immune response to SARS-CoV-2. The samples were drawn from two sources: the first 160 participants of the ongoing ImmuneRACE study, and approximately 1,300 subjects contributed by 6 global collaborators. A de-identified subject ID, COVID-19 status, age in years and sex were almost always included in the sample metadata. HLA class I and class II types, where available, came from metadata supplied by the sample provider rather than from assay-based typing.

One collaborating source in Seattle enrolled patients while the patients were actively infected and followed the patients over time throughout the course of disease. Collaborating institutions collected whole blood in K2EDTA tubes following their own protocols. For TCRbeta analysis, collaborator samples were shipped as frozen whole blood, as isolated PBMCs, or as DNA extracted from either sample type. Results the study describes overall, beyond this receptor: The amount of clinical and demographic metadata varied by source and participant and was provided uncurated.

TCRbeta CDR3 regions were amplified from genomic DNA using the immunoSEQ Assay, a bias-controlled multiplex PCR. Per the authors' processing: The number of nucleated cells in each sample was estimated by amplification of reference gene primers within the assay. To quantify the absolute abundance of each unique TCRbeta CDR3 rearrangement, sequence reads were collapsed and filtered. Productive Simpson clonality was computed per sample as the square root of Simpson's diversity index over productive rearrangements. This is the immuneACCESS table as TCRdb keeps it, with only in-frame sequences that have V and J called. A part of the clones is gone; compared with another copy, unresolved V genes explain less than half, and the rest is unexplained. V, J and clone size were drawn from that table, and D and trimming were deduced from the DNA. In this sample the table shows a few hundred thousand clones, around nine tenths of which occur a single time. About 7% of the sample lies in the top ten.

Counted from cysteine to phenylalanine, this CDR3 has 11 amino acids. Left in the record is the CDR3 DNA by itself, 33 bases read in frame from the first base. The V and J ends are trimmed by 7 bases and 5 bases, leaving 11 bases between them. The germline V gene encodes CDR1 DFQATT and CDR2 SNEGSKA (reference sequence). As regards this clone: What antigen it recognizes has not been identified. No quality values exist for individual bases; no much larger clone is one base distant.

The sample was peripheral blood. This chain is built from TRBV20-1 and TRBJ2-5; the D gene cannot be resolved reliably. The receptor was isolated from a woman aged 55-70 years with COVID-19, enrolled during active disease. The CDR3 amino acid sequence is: CSGRSEETQYF. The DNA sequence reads TGCAGTGGCCGTTCTGAGGAGACCCAGTACTTC.